These T cell receptor beta chains were read from a single sample in a study of OX40 agonist ivuxolimab in advanced cancers. The method was immunoSEQ multiplex PCR; TCRdb's version includes in-frame clones alone and lacks a portion of them. Of tens of thousands of clones listed, around 80% were seen once; the top ten hold 5%. The specimen comprised CD4+ or CD8+ T cells sorted from blood, sampled in a trial of the OX40 agonist ivuxolimab. These TCRs come from an adult with an advanced solid tumor such as melanoma, head and neck, liver or kidney cancer. Each CDR3 is given with its conserved first and last residue. The D gene is left open where the match is weak. Rows may omit the clone size; those that give it use once, few, many or a size class.

>once|TRBJ2-3|NA|TRBV7-2
TGTGCCAGCAGCTTAGTGGTCTTCCCAAAGCCGAATAGCACAGATACGCAGTATTTT
CASSLVVFPKPNSTDTQYF
>NA|TRBJ1-2|NA|TRBV5-8
TGTGCCAGCAGCTTGGCCGACCATACTACTAACTATGGCTACACCTTC
CASSLADHTTNYGYTF
>NA|TRBJ2-7|TRBD2|TRBV6-1
TGTGCCAGCAGTGAAAGGCTAGCGGGTAGATCGGAGTACTTC
CASSERLAGRSEYF
>NA|TRBJ2-1|NA|TRBV11-2
TGTGCCAGCAGCCAACAGGTGGTGCAATTCTTC
CASSQQVVQFF
>NA|TRBJ1-5|NA|TRBV4-2
TGTGCCAGCAGCCAAGATCTGAGGCAGCCCCAGCATTTT
CASSQDLRQPQHF
>NA|TRBJ2-3|NA|TRBV7-2
TGTGCCAGCAGCATGAACGGGGACACGCAGTATTTT
CASSMNGDTQYF
>NA|TRBJ2-1|NA|TRBV6-5
TGTGCCAGCAGCTACCGGACTATTGGGGTTACTGAGCAGTTCTTC
CASSYRTIGVTEQFF
>NA|TRBJ2-1|NA|TRBV2
TGTGCCAGCAGGGGACTGGGTAGCTCCTACAATGAGCAGTTCTTC
CASRGLGSSYNEQFF
>NA|TRBJ1-2|NA|TRBV6-6
TGTGCCAGCAGTAAGGAACAGGATTCGGATCGCTACACCTTC
CASSKEQDSDRYTF
>NA|TRBJ1-3|NA|TRBV5-1
TGCGCCAGCAGCTCGGGACCGAGCTCTGGAAACACCATATATTTT
CASSSGPSSGNTIYF
>NA|TRBJ2-5|NA|TRBV6-4
TGTGCCAGCAGGCAGGACATTTCTCCCCACCAAGAGACCCAGTACTTC
CASRQDISPHQETQYF
>NA|TRBJ2-5|TRBD2|TRBV5-1
TGCGCCAGCAGCCTCGAAGCAGGGAGGGGAGAGACCCAGTACTTC
CASSLEAGRGETQYF
>NA|TRBJ1-1|NA|TRBV6-1
TGTGCCAGCAGGCAGGGAGTGGGTATGAACACTGAAGCTTTCTTT
CASRQGVGMNTEAFF
>NA|TRBJ1-1|NA|TRBV18
TGTGCCAGCTCACCAACGGGACACTTGAACACTGAAGCTTTCTTT
CASSPTGHLNTEAFF
>few|TRBJ2-7|NA|TRBV6-5
TGTGCCAGCAGCCCCACTAGTACCAATTACGAGCAGTACTTC
CASSPTSTNYEQYF
>NA|TRBJ1-1|NA|TRBV6-6
TGTGCCAGCAGGAAAATTGGGGGAAACACTGAAGCTTTCTTT
CASRKIGGNTEAFF
>NA|TRBJ2-7|NA|TRBV6-5
TGTGCCAGCAGTTACTCATTCGGGGCACTCTACGAGCAGTACTTC
CASSYSFGALYEQYF
>NA|TRBJ2-7|TRBD1|TRBV23-1
TGCGCCAGCAGTCTTCCGACAGGGAAAATGGTCTACGAGCAGTACTTC
CASSLPTGKMVYEQYF
>NA|TRBJ2-5|NA|TRBV18
TGTGCCAGCTCACCAATAGGGTTAGAGACCCAGTACTTC
CASSPIGLETQYF
>NA|TRBJ1-3|NA|TRBV11-2
TGTGCCAGCAGCTCGAGAGTGCGAAACACCATATATTTT
CASSSRVRNTIYF
>once|TRBJ2-2|NA|TRBV18
TGTGCCAGCTCACCACGACAGAGCTCCACCGGGGAGCTGTTTTTT
CASSPRQSSTGELFF
>many|TRBJ2-7|NA|TRBV19
TGTGCCATCTCCTGGGGGGTAACCTACGAGCAGTACTTC
CAISWGVTYEQYF
>NA|TRBJ2-7|NA|TRBV5-1
TGCGCCAGCAGGCCCATGACTACGGCGGGATCTTACGAGCAGTACTTC
CASRPMTTAGSYEQYF
>medium-sized|TRBJ2-2|TRBD2|TRBV5-5
TGTGCCAGCAGCCCCTGGACTAGCGGGAACACCGGGGAGCTGTTTTTT
CASSPWTSGNTGELFF
>once|TRBJ2-7|NA|TRBV28
TGTGCCAGCAGTTCCCATCAGCACCCCTACGAGCAGTACTTC
CASSSHQHPYEQYF
>NA|TRBJ1-3|TRBD1|TRBV19
TGTGCCAGTAGTGGCGGACAGGGAAGAGATGGAAACACCATATATTTT
CASSGGQGRDGNTIYF